This T cell receptor beta chain was observed in a study of early T cells in non-severe SARS-CoV-2 infection. Individually, cDNA molecules had unique molecular identifiers attached to them. TCRdb reprocessed the 5' RACE reads with MiXCR, giving one entry per CDR3 protein. This sample yields about 56,000 distinct CDR3 sequences, of which 8% to 11% are seen a single time; roughly 6% belongs to the top ten. Germline assignment: CDR1 LGHNA and CDR2 YSLEER. The CDR3 loop spans 17 amino acids. Trimming removed 4 bases from V and 9 bases from J, with 25 bases in between. This clonotype was recorded many times.

The chain employs TRBV4-3 and TRBJ2-1; D may correspond to TRBD1 or TRBD2 (5 bases each). The sample consisted of whole blood. The clonotype originates from an adult who was a healthcare worker with PCR-confirmed SARS-CoV-2 infection or an uninfected control (not recorded which). CDR3 sequence (DNA): TGCGCCAGCAGCCGCCAAACTCCGGGGCCCTGGGGTGGTGAGCAGTTCTTC. It is translated as CASSRQTPGPWGGEQFF.